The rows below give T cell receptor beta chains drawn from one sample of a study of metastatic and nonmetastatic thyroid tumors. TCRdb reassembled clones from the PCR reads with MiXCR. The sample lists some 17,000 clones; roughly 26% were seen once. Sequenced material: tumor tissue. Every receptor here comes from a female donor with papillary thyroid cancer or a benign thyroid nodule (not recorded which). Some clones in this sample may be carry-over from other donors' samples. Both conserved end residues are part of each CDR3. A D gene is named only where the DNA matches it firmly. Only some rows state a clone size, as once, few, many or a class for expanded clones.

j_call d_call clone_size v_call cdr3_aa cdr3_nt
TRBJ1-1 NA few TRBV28 CASSYQKTGFGTEAFF TGTGCCAGCAGTTACCAAAAGACCGGGTTCGGAACTGAAGCTTTCTTT
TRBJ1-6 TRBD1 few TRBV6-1 CASSARTGASPLHF TGTGCCAGCAGTGCCCGGACAGGGGCCTCACCCCTCCACTTT
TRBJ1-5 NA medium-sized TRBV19 CASSIGEGPQHF TGTGCCAGTAGTATAGGGGAGGGGCCCCAGCATTTT
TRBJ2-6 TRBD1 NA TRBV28 CASTTPTGGYGANVLTF TGTGCCAGCACCACCCCCACAGGGGGCTATGGGGCCAACGTCCTGACTTTC
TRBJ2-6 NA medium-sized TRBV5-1 CASSLARTAARDSGANVLTF TGCGCCAGCAGCTTGGCACGCACGGCCGCTCGAGACTCTGGGGCCAACGTCCTGACTTTC
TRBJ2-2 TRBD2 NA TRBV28 CASSLIRAGLSNTGELFF TGTGCCAGCAGTTTGATACGAGCGGGGCTCTCGAACACCGGGGAGCTGTTTTTT
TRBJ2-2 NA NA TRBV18 CASSPGGPNTGELFF TGTGCCAGCTCACCAGGGGGCCCGAACACCGGGGAGCTGTTTTTT
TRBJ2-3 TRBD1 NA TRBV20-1 CSARDREPLTQYF TGCAGTGCCCGGGACAGGGAACCCTTAACGCAGTATTTT
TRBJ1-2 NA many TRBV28 CASYRHLYGYTF TGTGCCAGCTACCGCCACCTCTATGGCTACACCTTC
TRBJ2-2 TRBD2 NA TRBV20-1 CSARLAGDTWELFF TGCAGTGCTAGACTAGCGGGAGACACCTGGGAGCTGTTTTTT
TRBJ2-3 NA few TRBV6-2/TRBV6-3 CASSYFKTGTGDTDTQYF TGTGCCAGCAGTTACTTTAAAACCGGGACTGGAGACACAGATACGCAGTATTTT
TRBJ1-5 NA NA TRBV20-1 CSARGAGYSNQPQHF TGCAGTGCTAGAGGCGCAGGATATAGCAATCAGCCCCAGCATTTT
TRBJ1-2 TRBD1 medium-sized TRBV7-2 CASSLQGEYGYTF TGTGCCAGCAGCTTACAGGGGGAGTATGGCTACACCTTC
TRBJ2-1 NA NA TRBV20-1 CSARDLGIGGYEQFF TGCAGTGCTAGAGATTTGGGGATCGGGGGATATGAGCAGTTCTTC
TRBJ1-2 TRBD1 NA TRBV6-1 CASGLDRAYGYTF TGTGCCAGCGGACTAGACAGGGCCTATGGCTACACCTTC
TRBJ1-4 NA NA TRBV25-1 CASSEYRVADGRPRLFF TGTGCCAGCAGTGAATATCGCGTTGCGGACGGCCGGCCTAGGCTGTTTTTT
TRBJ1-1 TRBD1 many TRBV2 CANGQGGTEAFF TGTGCCAACGGACAGGGAGGGACTGAAGCTTTCTTT
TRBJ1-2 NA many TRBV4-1 CASSQDARVYTF TGCGCCAGCAGCCAAGATGCCAGGGTCTACACCTTC
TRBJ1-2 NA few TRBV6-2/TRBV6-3 CASSYSLGNYGYTF TGTGCCAGCAGTTATTCGCTAGGTAACTATGGCTACACCTTC
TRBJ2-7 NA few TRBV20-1 CSARDRGYEQYF TGCAGTGCTAGAGATCGTGGCTACGAGCAGTACTTC
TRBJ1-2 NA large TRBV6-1 CASGRGPNYGYTF TGTGCCAGCGGGCGGGGACCTAACTATGGCTACACCTTC
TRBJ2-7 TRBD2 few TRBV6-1 CASTRGTIYEQYF TGTGCCAGCACCAGAGGGACTATCTACGAGCAGTACTTC
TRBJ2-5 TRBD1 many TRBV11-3 CASSPGQSVEETQYF TGTGCCAGCAGCCCGGGACAGTCGGTGGAAGAGACCCAGTACTTC
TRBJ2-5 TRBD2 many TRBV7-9 CASSTSGGGETQYF TGTGCCAGCAGCACCTCCGGGGGGGGAGAGACCCAGTACTTC
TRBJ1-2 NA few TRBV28 CASSSNDGINYGYTF TGTGCCAGCAGCTCCAATGACGGAATTAACTATGGCTACACCTTC
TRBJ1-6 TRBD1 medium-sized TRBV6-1 CASTGTGGINSPLHF TGTGCCAGCACGGGGACAGGGGGAATCAATTCACCCCTCCACTTT
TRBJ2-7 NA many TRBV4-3 CASSQDKHGSYEQYF TGCGCCAGCAGCCAAGATAAGCACGGCTCCTACGAGCAGTACTTC
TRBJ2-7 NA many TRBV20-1 CSARDGEGIPYEQYF TGCAGTGCTAGAGATGGAGAGGGTATCCCCTACGAGCAGTACTTC
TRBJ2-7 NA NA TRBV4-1 CASSQGTDGAYEQYF TGCGCCAGCAGCCAAGGGACTGATGGGGCCTACGAGCAGTACTTC
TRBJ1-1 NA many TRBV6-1 CASSEDPGTLPEAFF TGTGCCAGCAGTGAAGACCCAGGGACCCTTCCTGAAGCTTTCTTT
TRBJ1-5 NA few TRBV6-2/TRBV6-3 CASSVGEGNQPQHF TGTGCCAGCAGCGTAGGGGAGGGCAATCAGCCCCAGCATTTT
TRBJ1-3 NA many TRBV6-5 CASSYFTSSGNTIYF TGTGCCAGCAGTTACTTCACAAGCTCTGGAAACACCATATATTTT
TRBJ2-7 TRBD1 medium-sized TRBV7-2 CASSQGQGWDEQYF TGTGCCAGCAGCCAGGGACAGGGGTGGGACGAGCAGTACTTC
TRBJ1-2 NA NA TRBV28 CASRLGRTNYGYTF TGTGCCAGCAGACTAGGACGGACTAACTATGGCTACACCTTC
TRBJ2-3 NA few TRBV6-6 CANSYGGTDTQYF TGTGCCAACAGTTATGGGGGGACAGACACGCAGTATTTT
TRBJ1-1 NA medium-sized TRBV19 CASRGGNTEAFF TGTGCCAGTAGGGGTGGAAACACTGAAGCTTTCTTT
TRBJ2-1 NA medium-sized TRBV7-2 CASSLGFGGERFF TGTGCCAGCAGCTTAGGTTTTGGCGGAGAGAGGTTCTTC
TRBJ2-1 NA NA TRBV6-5 CASSSDGSRYDEQFF TGTGCCAGCAGTTCAGACGGGAGCCGATACGATGAGCAGTTCTTC
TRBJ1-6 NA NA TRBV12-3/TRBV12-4 CASSYGVTPLHF TGTGCCAGCAGTTATGGGGTTACACCCCTCCACTTT
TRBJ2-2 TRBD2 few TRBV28 CASSSTSGSHGELFF TGTGCCAGCAGTTCGACTAGCGGGAGTCACGGGGAGCTGTTTTTT
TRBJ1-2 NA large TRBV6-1 CASRQGFNYGYTF TGTGCCAGCAGACAGGGATTTAACTATGGCTACACCTTC
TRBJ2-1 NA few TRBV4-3 CASSQDGLPRNEQFF TGCGCCAGCAGCCAAGATGGCCTCCCGCGCAATGAGCAGTTCTTC
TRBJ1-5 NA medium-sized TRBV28 CASSLGPQSSNQPQHF TGTGCCAGCAGTCTAGGGCCCCAGTCAAGCAATCAGCCCCAGCATTTT
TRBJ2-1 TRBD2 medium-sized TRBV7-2 CASSYTSGRGQFF TGTGCCAGCAGCTACACTAGCGGGAGGGGGCAGTTCTTC
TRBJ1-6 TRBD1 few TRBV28 CASSRTGGQYNSPLHF TGTGCCAGCAGTAGAACAGGGGGCCAATATAATTCACCCCTCCACTTT
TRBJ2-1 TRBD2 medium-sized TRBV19 CASSPRGAGGYNEQFF TGTGCCAGTAGCCCCCGGGGAGCGGGAGGGTACAATGAGCAGTTCTTC